This TCR beta chain was obtained from a study of cytomegalovirus exposure and HLA in healthy donors. Notes on the study in general: Common viral pathogens seemed to be connected with several of the most significant clusters, according to a later analysis. Indistinguishable V segments, including TRBV6-2 and TRBV6-3, were excluded. Productive status was seen about 90% or about 30% of the time for most TCR beta V segments in an earlier analysis. Later analysis identified some 16,000 TCR beta sequences associated with HLA alleles, using a false discovery rate threshold of 0.05.

This clone appeared once. Its antigen is undetermined. The PCR ran on 60 Vbeta and 13 Jbeta primers. The assay was immunoSEQ multiplex PCR, and TCRdb's table has in-frame clones only and misses some. The sample carries around 100,000 clones, roughly 70% recorded once. The CDR3 has 15 amino acids. V lost 4 bases to trimming and J lost 0 bases, with 14 bases between them. In germline, CDR1 is SGHNT, CDR2 YYREEE (reference sequence). Sequencing input: PBMCs. The sequence derives from a man aged 40-49 years in good health and CMV-seropositive. This chain connects TRBV5-4 to TRBJ2-7; possible D gene TRBD1, 7 bases. The CDR3 nucleotides read TGTGCCAGCAGCCCAGGGGGGCGAAGCTCCTACGAGCAGTACTTC. Its protein is CASSPGGRSSYEQYF.